These 24 T cell receptor beta chains were sequenced from one sample in a study of high-grade serous ovarian cancer treatment subgroups. The tumor samples were collected prior to definitive surgery or chemotherapy. This table comes from immunoSEQ multiplex PCR, and its TCRdb copy is limited to in-frame clones, with some not included. The sample records about 5,800 clones, approximately 70% being singletons. Sequencing was done on a sample of tumor tissue. Source of these receptors: a human donor with high-grade serous ovarian cancer.

J is TRBJ1-3 and V is TRBV18; D is possibly TRBD1 (5 bases). V lost 5 bases and J lost 10, with 18 bases in between. Germline loops: CDR1 KGHSH, CDR2 LQKENI. CDR3 length equals 14 residues. The CDR3 protein is CASSKGTALGTIYF. The CDR3 DNA reads TGTGCCAGCTCAAAAGGGACTGCCCTGGGGACCATATATTTT.

This rearrangement joins TRBV28 to TRBJ2-7; D tentatively reads TRBD1 or TRBD2 (6 bases each). Trimming removed 8 bases from V and 4 bases from J, with 15 bases in between. CDR1 is MDHEN and CDR2 is SYDVKM in the germline V gene. This CDR3 has 13 residues. This CDR3 is CASLVQGGYEQYF. CDR3 nucleotides: TGTGCCAGCCTAGTACAGGGAGGTTACGAGCAGTACTTC.

The chain employs TRBV5-8 and TRBJ2-3, with 15 nucleotides matching TRBD2. Trimming at V came to 4 bases and at J to 2 bases, leaving 5 bases not matched to a gene. CDR1 is SGHTS, CDR2 YDEGEE, per germline. The CDR3 runs 17 residues. DNA for the CDR3: TGTGCCAGCAGCAGAGGGACTAGCGGGGGGCTCACAGATACGCAGTATTTT. This translates into CASSRGTSGGLTDTQYF. The full variable domain, rest sourced from reference TRBV5-8 and TRBJ2-3, is EAGVTQSPTHLIKTRGQQATLRCSPISGHTSVYWYQQALGLGLQFLLWYDEGEERNRGNFPPRFSGRQFPNYSSELNVNALELEDSALYLCASSRGTSGGLTDTQYFGPGTRLTVL.

This clone was counted once. J is TRBJ2-5 and V is TRBV5-6, with TRBD2 matching 13 bases. Germline V lookup: CDR1 SGHDT, CDR2 YYEEEE. The V and J ends lost 4 bases and 7 bases, in that order; junction bases with no gene match: 13. This CDR3 has 17 amino acids. CDR3 sequence: CASSPGVGLAGKGTQYF. The CDR3 DNA is TGTGCCAGCAGCCCCGGGGTGGGACTAGCGGGGAAGGGGACCCAGTACTTC.

The chain has TRBV30 and TRBJ1-3; TRBD1 matches at 7 bases. The germline V gene encodes CDR1 GTSNPN and CDR2 SVGIG (reference sequence). The CDR3 runs to 14 residues. V was pared by 5 bases and J by 3 bases, with 7 bases of the junction left unmatched. Here the CDR3 DNA reads TGTGCCTGGGGGGGGACAGAGTTTGGAAACACCATATATTTT. It is translated as CAWGGTEFGNTIYF.

This chain links TRBV4-3 with TRBJ2-7; 10 nucleotides match TRBD2. Germline loops: CDR1 LGHNA, CDR2 YSLEER. The CDR3 runs 18 residues. Trimming at V came to 1 base and at J to 5 bases, leaving 14 bases not matched to a gene. In nucleotides, the CDR3 is TGCGCCAGCAGCCAAGGCCCCCCCAGCGGGGGGGCTCTCCACGAGCAGTACTTC. This encodes CASSQGPPSGGALHEQYF.

This chain connects TRBV4-1 to TRBJ1-5, with a possible D match to TRBD1 (5 bases). The CDR3 consists of 16 residues. Germline V gene data show CDR1 as MGHRA and CDR2 as YSYEKL. The V gene lost 1 base and the J gene lost 3 bases, with 13 bases spanning the gap. The CDR3 DNA reads TGCGCCAGCAGCCAAGGCAGGGCCCGGTCCAATCAGCCCCAGCATTTT. Its translation is CASSQGRARSNQPQHF.

The rearrangement links TRBV7-8 to TRBJ1-5; D gene unclear. The CDR3 covers 15 residues. V lost 1 base and J 3 bases, leaving 10 bases between the germline ends. Germline loops: CDR1 SGHVS, CDR2 FQNEAQ. In DNA, the CDR3 is TGTGCCAGCAGCTTAGAGGCAGCCGCCAATCAGCCCCAGCATTTT. As protein: CASSLEAAANQPQHF.

The chain couples TRBV19 to TRBJ2-6, with D perhaps TRBD1 (5 bases). CDR3 length: 17 residues. The V end was cut by 3 bases, the J end by 0 bases, with 12 bases between. Germline loops: CDR1 LNHDA, CDR2 SQIVND (reference sequence). This CDR3 reads CASSMTVVLSGANVLTF. The DNA of the CDR3 is TGTGCCAGTAGTATGACAGTTGTACTCTCTGGGGCCAACGTCCTGACTTTC.

This sequence joins TRBV2 and TRBJ2-7; weak D call: TRBD2 (5 bases). Germline values: CDR1 SNHLY, CDR2 FYNNEI. V was clipped by 7 bases and J by 0 bases, with 10 bases between them. The CDR3 is made up of 13 amino acids. The CDR3, as DNA: TGTGCCAGCACGAGGGCAGTCTCCTACGAGCAGTACTTC. This sequence encodes CASTRAVSYEQYF.

The V and J genes are TRBV28 and TRBJ1-2; tentatively, D is TRBD1 (6 bases). V lost 6 bases and J 7 bases, leaving 15 bases between the germline ends. The germline CDR1 and CDR2 sequences are MDHEN and SYDVKM. The CDR3 is made up of 13 amino acids. As DNA, the CDR3 is TGTGCCAGCAGACCACAGGGAAGAAGTGGCTACACCTTC. Its translation is CASRPQGRSGYTF.

CDR3 bases: TGTGCCAGCAGCCAAGTGGACGAGAGGGAAGAGACCCAGTACTTC. Its protein is CASSQVDEREETQYF. The V and J genes are TRBV4-2 and TRBJ2-5; TRBD2 might be the D (5 bases). Germline V gene lookup returns CDR1 LGHNA and CDR2 YNFKEQ. The CDR3 is made up of 15 amino acids. V lost 1 base and J lost 3, with 12 bases in between.

This sequence joins TRBV2 and TRBJ2-3; D remains ambiguous. The V gene's germline CDR1 is SNHLY and CDR2 FYNNEI. There are 12 residues in the CDR3. The V and J ends lost 5 bases and 3 bases respectively, with 6 bases between them. The CDR3 sequence is CASSPFTDTQYF. The CDR3 DNA reads TGTGCCAGCAGTCCGTTTACAGATACGCAGTATTTT.

The chain employs TRBV27 and TRBJ2-7; 8 nucleotides align to TRBD1. The CDR3 runs to 14 residues. Germline V CDR1 and CDR2: MNHEY, SMNVEV (reference sequence). V was clipped by 4 bases and J by 1 base; unmatched bases: 3. The chain's CDR3 is CASSWTGSSYEQYF. The CDR3 nucleotides read TGTGCCAGCAGTTGGACAGGGTCTTCCTACGAGCAGTACTTC.

V and J are TRBV6-1 and TRBJ1-1; TRBD1 matches at 7 bases. The CDR3 contains 15 residues. The junction had 7 bases not matched to a gene; V was cut back by 3 bases and J by 3 bases. CDR1 MNHNS and CDR2 SASEGT come from the germline V gene. CDR3 nucleotide sequence: TGTGCCAGCAGTGAGCCGAACCAGGGGGACACTGAAGCTTTCTTT. The encoded protein is CASSEPNQGDTEAFF.

The chain couples TRBV7-2 to TRBJ1-2; D is uncertain. Trimming took off 1 base at V and 2 bases at J, with 8 bases between the two ends. CDR1 and CDR2 from the germline V gene are SGHTA and FQGNSA. The CDR3 length is 14 residues. The CDR3 sequence is CASSLDGGNYGYTF. The CDR3 DNA is TGTGCCAGCAGCTTAGACGGAGGAAACTATGGCTACACCTTC.

The rearrangement uses TRBV7-2 and TRBJ2-3, with 10 bases identical to TRBD1. J lost 3 bases, V lost 5 bases, and 5 bases had no gene match. Germline V gene lookup returns CDR1 SGHTA and CDR2 FQGNSA. The CDR3 loop spans 15 amino acids. This CDR3 is CASSPGQGWTDTQYF. The CDR3 DNA reads TGTGCCAGCAGCCCGGGACAGGGGTGGACAGATACGCAGTATTTT.

CDR3 sequence (DNA): TGTGCCAGCACCCCCCGCGGCAGGGCCAAAGAGACCCAGTACTTC. Amino acids: CASTPRGRAKETQYF. The J gene is TRBJ2-5, the V gene TRBV28, with D perhaps matching TRBD1 (5 bases). The CDR3 contains 15 residues. V dropped 7 bases and J dropped 3 bases, with 18 bases sitting between them. The germline CDR1 and CDR2 sequences are MDHEN and SYDVKM. Full variable domain (rest looked up from reference TRBV28 and TRBJ2-5): DVKVTQSSRYLVKRTGEKVFLECVQDMDHENMFWYRQDPGLGLRLIYFSYDVKMKEKGDIPEGYSVSREKKERFSLILESASTNQTSMYLCASTPRGRAKETQYFGPGTRLLVL.

The chain is built from TRBV28 and TRBJ2-6, with D unclear. Germline CDR1 MDHEN, CDR2 SYDVKM. There are 15 residues in the CDR3. V lost 6 bases and J 4 bases, leaving 13 bases between the germline ends. The CDR3 region has the DNA TGTGCCAGCAGCCGCACGGCTACCGGGGCCAACGTCCTGACTTTC. Amino acid sequence: CASSRTATGANVLTF.

This chain uses TRBV11-3 with TRBJ2-2, with a possible D match to TRBD2 (5 bases). This CDR3 region has 16 residues. The germline CDR1 and CDR2 sequences are SGHNT and YENEEA. Trimming stripped 2 bases from V and 6 bases from J, with 16 bases between. CDR3 sequence (DNA): TGTGCCAGCAGCTTAAGTAGCTTCCACGGGGCCGGGGAGCTGTTTTTT. It specifies CASSLSSFHGAGELFF.

The rearrangement links TRBV29-1 to TRBJ1-1; the D gene is possibly TRBD1 (5 bases). V lost 4 bases and J lost 1, with 13 bases in between. The CDR3 is made up of 14 amino acids. CDR1 and CDR2 from the germline V gene are SQVTM and ANQGSEA. The CDR3 DNA follows: TGCAGCGTTGTGCCAGGGCCCCCGAACACTGAAGCTTTCTTT. It yields the protein CSVVPGPPNTEAFF.

The chain is built from TRBV7-9 and TRBJ1-1, with a possible D match to TRBD1 (5 bases). The CDR3 length is 13 residues. Looked up from germline, CDR1 is SEHNR and CDR2 is FQNEAQ (reference sequence). The V end lost 6 bases, the J end lost 8 bases, and 16 bases lay between the germline ends. The CDR3 sequence: CASSRGSGPEAFF. CDR3 nucleotide sequence: TGTGCCAGCAGTAGAGGGTCGGGGCCAGAAGCTTTCTTT.

V usage is TRBV11-2 and J usage is TRBJ2-1; 7 bases are a match to TRBD1. CDR3 length: 14 residues. After removal of 1 base from V and 9 bases from J, the junction contained 6 bases not matched to a gene. Germline values: CDR1 SGHAT, CDR2 FQNNGV. DNA for the CDR3: TGTGCCAGCAGCTTAGGTGCGGCAGGGGGTGAGCAGTTCTTC. Amino acid sequence: CASSLGAAGGEQFF. The full variable domain, completed using reference TRBV11-2 and TRBJ2-1, is EAGVAQSPRYKIIEKRQSVAFWCNPISGHATLYWYQQILGQGPKLLIQFQNNGVVDDSQLPKDRFSAERLKGVDSTLKIQPAKLEDSAVYLCASSLGAAGGEQFFGPGTRLTVL.

The chain couples TRBV4-3 to TRBJ2-3; maybe TRBD2 (6 bases). Germline V gene lookup returns CDR1 LGHNA and CDR2 YSLEER. The CDR3 sequence is 16 residues long. Deletions cut 6 bases from V and 9 bases from J, with 25 bases between. In DNA, the CDR3 is TGCGCCAGCAGTAACGGGGCGGGGTCCCTCCTCGTAACGCAGTATTTT. Its translation is CASSNGAGSLLVTQYF.